The clone carrying this TCR beta chain occurred a few times. Antigen unknown. The sample contains more than one DNA sequence encoding this CDR3. Only CD45RO-negative cells positively selected for CCR7 counted as naive CD8 cells, so terminally differentiated effector memory CD45RA+ cells were excluded. Clones were read by immunoSEQ multiplex PCR, and TCRdb kept only the in-frame ones, dropping some. The profile shows about 2.1 million clones, 93% of them singletons. The entry originates in a study of shared clonotypes between healthy human individuals. Study information: Each donor contributed plates that comprised three CD4 naive, three CD4 memory, two CD8 naive and one CD8 memory.

V gave up 4 bases and J gave up 7 bases, with 11 bases separating them. The CDR3 is made up of 13 amino acids. Germline CDR1 and CDR2: SEHNR and FQNEAQ (reference sequence). Study-level findings and limits: The expectation was that sequencing depth would affect clonotype sharing among donors. Estimated clonotype richness was generally higher in naive than memory subsets.

The TCR originated in a man between 18 and 35 years old in good health. Some clones in this sample may be carry-over from other donors' samples. This rearrangement joins TRBV7-9 to TRBJ1-5; no clear D gene. What was sequenced was naive CD8+ T cells from PBMCs. DNA for the CDR3: TGTGCCAGCAGCTCCACTGGGAGGCAGCCCCAGCATTTT. It codes for CASSSTGRQPQHF.